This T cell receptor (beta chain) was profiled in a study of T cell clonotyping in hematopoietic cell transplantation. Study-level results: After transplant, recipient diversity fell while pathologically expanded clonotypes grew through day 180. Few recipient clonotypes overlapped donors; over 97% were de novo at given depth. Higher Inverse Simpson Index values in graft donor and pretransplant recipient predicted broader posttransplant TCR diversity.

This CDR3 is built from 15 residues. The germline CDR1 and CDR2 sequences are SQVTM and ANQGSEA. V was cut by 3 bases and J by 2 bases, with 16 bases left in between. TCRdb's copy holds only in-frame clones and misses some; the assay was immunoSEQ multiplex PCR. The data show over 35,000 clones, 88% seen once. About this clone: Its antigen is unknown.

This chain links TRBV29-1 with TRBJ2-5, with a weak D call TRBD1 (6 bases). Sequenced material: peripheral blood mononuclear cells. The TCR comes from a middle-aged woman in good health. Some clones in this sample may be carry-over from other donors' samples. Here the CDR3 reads CSVDRGRRGQETQYF. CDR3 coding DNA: TGCAGCGTTGACAGGGGAAGGAGAGGACAAGAGACCCAGTACTTC.